Shown below are 13 T cell receptor beta chains from a single sample sequenced in a study of OX40 agonist ivuxolimab in advanced cancers. Sequenced by immunoSEQ multiplex PCR; TCRdb stores in-frame clones only, minus some. This sample has about 58,000 clones, with 89% found just once. The material was CD4+ or CD8+ T cells sorted from blood, obtained in a trial of the OX40 agonist ivuxolimab. Source of these receptors: an adult with an advanced solid tumor such as melanoma, head and neck, liver or kidney cancer.

The chain employs TRBV2 and TRBJ2-1, with 7 bases aligning to TRBD1. Germline V gives CDR1 SNHLY, CDR2 FYNNEI. The CDR3 loop spans 17 amino acids. With V trimmed by 6 bases and J by 0 bases, 11 bases remained unmatched. CDR3 amino acids: CASRSVRGTGSYNEQFF. As DNA, the CDR3 is TGTGCCAGCAGGTCCGTCAGGGGGACCGGCTCCTACAATGAGCAGTTCTTC. Together with reference TRBV2 and TRBJ2-1, the CDR3 gives the full variable domain: EPEVTQTPSHQVTQMGQEVILRCVPISNHLYFYWYRQILGQKVEFLVSFYNNEISEKSEIFDDQFSVERPDGSNFTLKIRSTKLEDSAMYFCASRSVRGTGSYNEQFFGPGTRLTVL.

This rearrangement joins TRBV5-1 to TRBJ1-1, with TRBD1 as a possible D gene (5 bases). Germline V CDR1 and CDR2: SGHRS, YFSETQ. The CDR3 extends over 16 amino acids. Trimming stripped 4 bases from V and 2 bases from J, with 18 bases between. The CDR3 region has the DNA TGCGCCAGCAGCCCATCACTGGGGGTCCTTAACACTGAAGCTTTCTTT. This sequence encodes CASSPSLGVLNTEAFF.

The chain joins TRBV7-9 to TRBJ1-2, with TRBD1 matching 9 bases. Germline V gives CDR1 SEHNR, CDR2 FQNEAQ (reference sequence). V gave up 5 bases and J gave up 4 bases; unmatched junction bases: 17. The CDR3 covers 18 residues. CDR3 loop: CASSPPKERDRASYGYTF. The CDR3 DNA reads TGTGCCAGCAGCCCACCTAAAGAACGGGACAGGGCCTCCTATGGCTACACCTTC.

The chain links TRBV29-1 to TRBJ2-5; TRBD2 aligns across 8 bases. The junction had 7 bases not matched to a gene; V was cut back by 4 bases and J by 6 bases. The CDR3 length is 13 residues. The germline gives CDR1 SQVTM, CDR2 ANQGSEA. Here the CDR3 DNA reads TGCAGCGTTGGGACGGGAGGGCCGAAGACCCAGTACTTC. This gives the protein CSVGTGGPKTQYF. The full variable domain, rest sourced from reference TRBV29-1 and TRBJ2-5, is SAVISQKPSRDICQRGTSLTIQCQVDSQVTMMFWYRQQPGQSLTLIATANQGSEATYESGFVIDKFPISRPNLTFSTLTVSNMSPEDSSIYLCSVGTGGPKTQYFGPGTRLLVL.

The rearrangement joins TRBV29-1 to TRBJ2-7; 10 nucleotides match TRBD2. Germline V gene sequence: CDR1 SQVTM, CDR2 ANQGSEA. J was trimmed by 4 bases and V by 6 bases; bases with no gene match: 18. The CDR3 contains 17 residues. CDR3 in amino acids: CSVLIYGTSVDSYEQYF. The CDR3 DNA reads as TGCAGCGTCCTAATTTATGGGACTAGCGTGGACTCGTACGAGCAGTACTTC.

The chain carries TRBV4-3 and TRBJ2-2, with 13 bases lining up with TRBD2. Germline lookup yields CDR1 LGHNA and CDR2 YSLEER. J was trimmed by 8 bases and V by 1 base; bases with no gene match: 13. CDR3 size: 19 residues. CDR3 loop: CASSQVVSKLAGGPGELFF. In DNA, the CDR3 is TGCGCCAGCAGCCAAGTCGTCTCCAAACTAGCGGGAGGGCCGGGGGAGCTGTTTTTT.

This sequence joins TRBV27 and TRBJ1-4; no clear D gene. Germline assignment: CDR1 MNHEY and CDR2 SMNVEV (reference sequence). The CDR3 has 13 amino acids. The V gene lost 4 bases and the J gene lost 11 bases, with 14 bases spanning the gap. CDR3 region: CASSSTGIGKLFF. DNA for the CDR3: TGTGCCAGCAGTTCGACCGGGATCGGGAAACTGTTTTTT.

The rearrangement links TRBV28 to TRBJ1-5; weak D call: TRBD1 (5 bases). This CDR3 has 14 residues. The V end lost 8 bases, the J end lost 4 bases, and 15 bases lay between the germline ends. Per germline, CDR1 MDHEN and CDR2 SYDVKM. The CDR3 bases are TGTGCCAGCCGAGTGACAGCGCTAAATCAGCCCCAGCATTTT. It codes for CASRVTALNQPQHF.

Only a few counts were recorded for this clone. The J gene is TRBJ1-5, the V gene TRBV27; weak D call: TRBD1 (5 bases). Trimming took off 2 bases at V and 2 bases at J, with 10 bases between the two ends. Looked up from germline, CDR1 is MNHEY and CDR2 is SMNVEV (reference sequence). The CDR3 loop spans 15 amino acids. Here the CDR3 DNA reads TGTGCCAGCAGTTTACGAGGGGCTCGCAATCAGCCCCAGCATTTT. This sequence encodes CASSLRGARNQPQHF.

CDR3 in amino acids: CASSLQRVFYEQYV. CDR3 nucleotide sequence: TGTGCCAGCAGCTTACAGAGAGTTTTCTACGAGCAGTACGTC. The V and J genes are TRBV7-9 and TRBJ2-7; D remains ambiguous. V was shortened by 2 bases and J by 3 bases, with 11 bases between the two germline ends. This CDR3 is built from 14 residues. From germline, CDR1 is SEHNR and CDR2 FQNEAQ (reference sequence).

The rearrangement uses TRBV19 and TRBJ2-3; D is tentatively TRBD1 or TRBD2 (5 bases each). This CDR3 has 14 residues. Germline loops: CDR1 LNHDA, CDR2 SQIVND (reference sequence). The V end lost 7 bases, the J end lost 3 bases, and 14 bases lay between the germline ends. In nucleotides, the CDR3 is TGTGCCAGTACTTCTTGGGGGTTGACAGATACGCAGTATTTT. Amino acids: CASTSWGLTDTQYF.

V is TRBV6-1 and J is TRBJ2-7, with TRBD2 matching 10 bases. V was clipped by 1 base and J by 3 bases; unmatched bases: 6. This CDR3 has 16 residues. Germline V CDR1 and CDR2: MNHNS, SASEGT. The CDR3 is CASSEELGTSVYEQYF. The CDR3 DNA follows: TGTGCCAGCAGTGAAGAGCTAGGGACTAGCGTCTACGAGCAGTACTTC.

J is TRBJ2-1 and V is TRBV4-2; weak D call: TRBD2 (6 bases). The CDR3 totals 13 residues. The germline V and J ends were trimmed by 2 bases and 10 bases, with 12 bases remaining between them. CDR1 and CDR2 (germline): LGHNA, YNFKEQ. This chain's CDR3 is CASSQTSSREQFF. DNA for the CDR3: TGTGCCAGCAGCCAAACTAGCTCTCGGGAGCAGTTCTTC.